Below are 16 T cell receptor beta chains sequenced from a single sample in a study of identical twins. In TCRdb, the 5' RACE reads were re-called with MiXCR into one record per CDR3 protein. The sample has 250,000 or so distinct CDR3 sequences, around 8% seen once; the top ten hold roughly 3.1%. This sample also belongs to another study, concerning yellow fever vaccine responses in identical twins.

Sequences were obtained from CD8+ T cells sorted from blood. The origin of the receptors is a young woman in good health.

Ten or more counts support this clonotype. This sequence joins TRBV10-1 and TRBJ2-7, with 10 bases aligning to TRBD2. Trimming removed 5 bases from V and 4 bases from J; junction bases left unmatched: 8. The CDR3 spans 15 residues. Per the germline V gene, CDR1 is WNHNN and CDR2 is SYGVQD (reference sequence). The CDR3 nucleotides are TGCGCCAGCAGTAGGGACCTAGCGGGAGTTTACGAGCAGTACTTC. Translation gives CASSRDLAGVYEQYF.

This clonotype was observed a few times. The chain recombines TRBV11-2 with TRBJ2-1; 9 bases agree with TRBD1. In germline, CDR1 is SGHAT, CDR2 FQNNGV. V was clipped by 0 bases and J by 1 base; unmatched bases: 10. CDR3 length: 19 residues. This CDR3 is CASSLDYRDRVLSYNEQFF. DNA for the CDR3: TGTGCCAGCAGCTTAGACTACCGGGACAGGGTACTATCCTACAATGAGCAGTTCTTC.

This clonotype was detected ten times or more. The genes are TRBV11-2 and TRBJ2-2; TRBD1 might be the D (5 bases). CDR3 length equals 17 residues. Germline V gene lookup returns CDR1 SGHAT and CDR2 FQNNGV. The V end was cut by 2 bases, the J end by 1 base, with 14 bases between. In DNA form, the CDR3 reads TGTGCCAGCAGCTTAACCATCATGACAGTGAACACCGGGGAGCTGTTTTTT. Amino acids: CASSLTIMTVNTGELFF.

V and J are TRBV4-3 and TRBJ2-7; 11 bases agree with TRBD1. V lost 4 bases and J lost 2; bases outside the gene matches: 4. CDR3 size: 15 residues. From germline, CDR1 is LGHNA and CDR2 YSLEER. The CDR3 loop is CASSPGQGAAYEQYF. The CDR3 DNA reads as TGCGCCAGCAGCCCCGGACAGGGGGCGGCCTACGAGCAGTACTTC.

V is TRBV20-1 and J is TRBJ2-1; D not certain. V was shortened by 5 bases and J by 7 bases, with 21 bases between the two germline ends. The germline V gene encodes CDR1 DFQATT and CDR2 SNEGSKA (reference sequence). This CDR3 comprises 15 residues. Here the CDR3 reads CSARTYFSSWNEQFF. The CDR3, as DNA: TGCAGTGCTCGGACCTATTTTAGTAGTTGGAATGAGCAGTTCTTC.

There are a few counts of this clonotype. This chain uses TRBV12-3 or TRBV12-4 with TRBJ2-3; 9 bases align to TRBD2. The trim removed 6 bases at V and 1 base at J, leaving 5 bases unmatched. This CDR3 comprises 15 residues. The CDR3 loop reads CASRLQREGTDTQYF. The CDR3, as DNA: TGTGCCAGCAGACTCCAGCGGGAGGGCACAGATACGCAGTATTTT.

This clonotype was observed at least ten times. The V gene is TRBV10-3, the J gene TRBJ2-3; D is perhaps TRBD1 (6 bases). Germline V gene lookup returns CDR1 ENHRY and CDR2 SYGVKD. The V gene lost 2 bases and the J gene lost 0 bases, with 12 bases spanning the gap. CDR3 size: 16 residues. The CDR3 sequence: CAISEGQFSSTDTQYF. CDR3 nucleotide sequence: TGTGCCATCAGTGAGGGACAGTTCTCTAGCACAGATACGCAGTATTTT.

This clonotype was counted between two and nine times. This chain connects TRBV4-3 to TRBJ2-3, with 7 bases matching TRBD2. The V segment lost 1 base and the J segment 5 bases; nucleotides outside the gene matches: 6. This CDR3 has 15 amino acids. Germline V lookup: CDR1 LGHNA, CDR2 YSLEER. The CDR3 nucleotides read TGCGCCAGCAGCCAAGGGAGACTAGCACAAGATACGCAGTATTTT. The encoded protein is CASSQGRLAQDTQYF.

The V call is TRBV6-4, the J call TRBJ2-7, with 12 bases aligning to TRBD1. V lost 5 bases, J lost 5 bases, and 7 bases stayed unmatched. Germline assignment: CDR1 MRHNA and CDR2 SNTAGT. The length of the CDR3 is 15 residues. CDR3 nucleotides: TGTGCCAGCAGTCCCCCGGGACAGGGGGCGCACGAGCAGTACTTC. Translated, it gives CASSPPGQGAHEQYF.

This clonotype occurred many times. CDR3 region: CASSQGGTSWFF. For the CDR3, the DNA is TGTGCCAGCAGTCAAGGGGGGACTAGTTGGTTCTTC. The rearrangement uses TRBV6-5 and TRBJ2-1; 8 bases fit TRBD2. The CDR3 has 12 amino acids. Per germline, CDR1 MNHEY and CDR2 SVGAGI. The ends lost 5 bases at V and 15 bases at J; junction bases unmatched: 9.

This chain joins TRBV29-1 and TRBJ1-2, with D tentatively TRBD1 (6 bases). Deletions cut 5 bases from V and 4 bases from J, with 17 bases between. CDR1 is SQVTM and CDR2 is ANQGSEA in the germline V gene. The CDR3 is made up of 14 amino acids. The CDR3 DNA reads as TGCAGCGTTTCGTCATCCGGGGGGCTCTATGGCTACACCTTC. Translated, it gives CSVSSSGGLYGYTF.

This chain uses TRBV7-9 with TRBJ2-1; 12 positions agree with TRBD2. The J segment lost 8 bases and the V segment lost 5 bases, leaving 7 bases of the junction unmatched. The CDR3 loop spans 15 amino acids. Per the germline V gene, CDR1 is SEHNR and CDR2 is FQNEAQ (reference sequence). The CDR3 spells CASSPPGLAGYEQFF. The CDR3 region has the DNA TGTGCCAGCAGCCCCCCGGGACTAGCGGGCTATGAGCAGTTCTTC.

The CDR3 bases are TGTGCCAGCAGTGCAGCAGGGGGCGAAGGCTACACCTTC. Protein: CASSAAGGEGYTF. The rearrangement links TRBV6-6 to TRBJ1-2, with 8 bases matching TRBD1. This CDR3 spans 13 amino acids. The V gene's germline CDR1 is MNHNY and CDR2 SVGAGI (reference sequence). Trimming took 5 bases from V and 8 from J; bases not matched to a gene: 7.

This clonotype has only a few counts. The chain combines TRBV10-3 with TRBJ2-2; 9 bases agree with TRBD1. The CDR3 is 16 amino acids. Germline values: CDR1 ENHRY, CDR2 SYGVKD. V lost 2 bases and J lost 4; bases outside the gene matches: 5. CDR3 in DNA: TGTGCCATCAGTGAGCTCCGGGACAGGGCCACCGGGGAGCTGTTTTTT. It translates to CAISELRDRATGELFF.

This clonotype showed up many times. The genes are TRBV6-4 and TRBJ2-3; TRBD1 aligns across 11 bases. The length of the CDR3 is 14 residues. V lost 4 bases and J lost 4; bases outside the gene matches: 1. Per germline, CDR1 MRHNA and CDR2 SNTAGT. The CDR3 loop reads CASSGTGGADTQYF. The CDR3 DNA is TGTGCCAGCAGTGGGACAGGGGGCGCAGATACGCAGTATTTT.

This clonotype occurred many times. The chain uses TRBV24-1 and TRBJ2-2; D not certain. In germline, CDR1 is KGHDR, CDR2 SFDVKD. CDR3 length: 14 residues. The V and J ends lost 2 bases and 5 bases respectively, with 8 bases between them. The CDR3 sequence is CATSDSWFTGELFF. The CDR3 DNA reads as TGTGCCACCAGTGATTCATGGTTTACCGGGGAGCTGTTTTTT.